The source of this T cell receptor (beta chain) is a study of cytomegalovirus exposure and HLA in healthy donors. Study-level points and caveats: Presence/absence analyses assumed roughly uniform sequencing depth across donors, which may not hold. The study recorded 150 to 200 TCR beta chains that were cytomegalovirus-associated. In vitro assays verified that three CMV-associated chains recognized CMV antigens specifically.

In this sample, this clone turned up a few times. What it recognizes is unknown. J was trimmed by 7 bases and V by 7 bases; bases with no gene match: 10. The CDR3 is made up of 15 amino acids. From germline, CDR1 is MNHEY and CDR2 SVGAGI. The PCR ran on 60 Vbeta and 13 Jbeta primers. TCRdb keeps only in-frame clones here, not all; method: immunoSEQ multiplex PCR. Of about 150,000 clones listed, around 76% are singletons. V gene TRBV6-5 combines with J gene TRBJ2-2; 9 bases line up with TRBD2. This clonotype originated in a man aged 40-49 years in good health and CMV-seronegative. The sample taken for sequencing was PBMCs. As DNA, the CDR3 is TGTGCCAGCACCCTTAGCGGGAGAGTAAGCGGGGAGCTGTTTTTT. Encoded protein: CASTLSGRVSGELFF.